This T cell receptor (beta chain) is from a study of OX40 agonist ivuxolimab in advanced cancers. Overall study: Ivuxolimab, which patients received intravenously every 2 weeks, was dosed at 0.01 to 10 mg/kg.

Clones were read by immunoSEQ multiplex PCR, and TCRdb kept only the in-frame ones, dropping some. Of under 13,000 clones detected, about three quarters appear once; the ten largest clones hold 35%. Germline V CDR1 and CDR2: SGHVS, FQNEAQ. V was shortened by 1 base and J by 15 bases, with 9 bases between the two germline ends. CDR3 size: 11 residues. As for this clone: Its antigen is still unknown.

Study-wide results and caveats: On average, a greater number of expanded clones characterised CD8+ T cells relative to CD4+.

Blood samples were obtained at baseline, cycle 4 day 1, and cycle 7 day 1. The V and J genes are TRBV7-8 and TRBJ2-2; no clear D. The origin of this receptor is an adult with an advanced solid tumor such as melanoma, head and neck, liver or kidney cancer. Specimen: CD4+ or CD8+ T cells sorted from blood, collected in a trial of the OX40 agonist ivuxolimab. The CDR3 region is CASSLVHNVFF. The CDR3 nucleotides read TGTGCCAGCAGCTTAGTTCACAATGTGTTTTTT.